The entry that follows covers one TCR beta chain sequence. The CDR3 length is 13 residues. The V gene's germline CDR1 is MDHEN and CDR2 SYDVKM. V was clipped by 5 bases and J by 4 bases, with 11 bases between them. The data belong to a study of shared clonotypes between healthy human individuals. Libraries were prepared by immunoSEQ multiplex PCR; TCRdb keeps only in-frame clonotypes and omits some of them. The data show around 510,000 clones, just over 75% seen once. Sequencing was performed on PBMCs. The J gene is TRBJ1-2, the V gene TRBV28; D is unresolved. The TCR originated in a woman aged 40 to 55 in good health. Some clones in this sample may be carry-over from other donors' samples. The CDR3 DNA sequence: TGTGCCAGCAGTCCCAATGGGGTCTATGGCTACACCTTC. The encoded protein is CASSPNGVYGYTF.